One sample yielded the 20 T cell receptor beta chains listed below, sequenced in a study of CD8+CD57+ T cells in acquired aplastic anemia (dated by TCRdb to 2016 to 2019). Flow cytometry had shown CD8+CD57+ cell expansion in the patients selected for sequencing. Sequencing was carried out with an Illumina HiSeq 2000. Genomic DNA was used as template for profiling of TCR beta VDJ combinations and CDR3 sequences. TCRdb trimmed the raw reads at Q25, called clones with MiXCR and kept productive beta chains. Each entry merges the rows of one CDR3 protein and shows their most common DNA and genes. In this sample the table shows hundreds of thousands of distinct CDR3 sequences, approximately 32% of which occur a single time. The top ten constitute less than 0.85% of the sample. Sequenced input: sorted CD4+, CD8+, or CD8+CD57+ T cells (not recorded which) from PBMCs. The source is a human donor with aplastic anemia.

This clonotype was seen a handful of times. The rearrangement joins TRBV4-2 to TRBJ1-1; no definite D call. The V end was cut by 1 base, the J end by 1 base, with 10 bases between. Germline V gives CDR1 LGHNA, CDR2 YNFKEQ. The CDR3 runs 15 residues. The CDR3 loop reads CASSQGGLENTEAFF. DNA for the CDR3: TGTGCCAGCAGCCAAGGAGGATTAGAGAACACTGAAGCTTTCTTT.

The chain links TRBV25-1 to TRBJ2-3; D is tentatively TRBD1 or TRBD2 (5 bases each). V lost 2 bases and J 3 bases, leaving 9 bases between the germline ends. In germline, CDR1 is MGHDK, CDR2 SYGVNS. The CDR3 runs to 14 residues. The CDR3, as DNA: TGTGCCAGCAGTGAACCGGGGCCAACAGATACGCAGTATTTT. Protein sequence: CASSEPGPTDTQYF.

On this clonotype: A much larger clone lies a single base off, so this may be a read error. The rearrangement joins TRBV6-1 to TRBJ2-7; D is possibly TRBD1 (7 bases). CDR3 length: 13 residues. Germline V gene sequence: CDR1 MNHNS, CDR2 SASEGT. The CDR3 region has the DNA TGTGCCAGCGGGCGGGACAGAGACTACGAGCAGTGCTTC. Its protein product is CASGRDRDYEQCF.

The gene calls are TRBV20-1 and TRBJ1-1, with D unclear. Germline CDR1 DFQATT, CDR2 SNEGSKA (reference sequence). The CDR3 is 14 amino acids. Trimming cost V 1 base and J 0 bases, with 9 bases left between them. The CDR3 DNA is TGCAGTGCTAGAGTGGAAGGAATGAACACTGAAGCTTTCTTT. It translates to CSARVEGMNTEAFF.

This clonotype was counted only a few times. The J gene is TRBJ2-7, the V gene TRBV29-1, with 7 bases matching TRBD2. J gave up 4 bases and V 5 bases, and 8 bases lay outside the gene matches. Germline V CDR1 and CDR2: SQVTM, ANQGSEA. The length of the CDR3 is 13 residues. The DNA of the CDR3 is TGCAGCGTTCGGTGGGGGGGACGTTACGAGCAGTACTTC. Residues: CSVRWGGRYEQYF.

This chain uses TRBV12-3 or TRBV12-4 with TRBJ2-7; 8 bases align to TRBD1. CDR3 length: 15 residues. Unmatched junction bases numbered 10, after V lost 6 bases and J lost 3 bases. The DNA of the CDR3 is TGTGCCAGCAGATACAGGTTGGGACAGGACTACGAGCAGTACTTC. This translates into CASRYRLGQDYEQYF.

The chain employs TRBV6-4 and TRBJ1-1, with a tentative D call TRBD1 (5 bases). The germline gives CDR1 MRHNA, CDR2 SNTAGT. The CDR3 length is 11 residues. Trimming cost V 6 bases and J 5 bases, with 7 bases left between them. Here the CDR3 reads CASRDSTEAFF. The CDR3 region has the DNA TGTGCCAGCAGAGACAGTACTGAAGCTTTCTTT.

The chain couples TRBV2 to TRBJ2-7, with TRBD2 matching 8 bases. V trimming: 6 bases; J trimming: 5 bases; junction bases outside the gene matches: 12. CDR3 size: 15 residues. The germline V gene has CDR1 SNHLY and CDR2 FYNNEI. CDR3 DNA: TGTGCCAGCAGCGGGAGGGACGGGGTGAAAGACGAGCAGTACTTC. This sequence encodes CASSGRDGVKDEQYF.

In its sample, this clonotype was seen a few times. The chain couples TRBV25-1 to TRBJ2-5; D tentatively reads TRBD1 or TRBD2 (5 bases each). V gave up 2 bases and J gave up 1 base, with 8 bases separating them. The CDR3 covers 14 residues. Germline lookup yields CDR1 MGHDK and CDR2 SYGVNS. The CDR3 loop reads CASSEAGTQETQYF. The DNA of the CDR3 is TGTGCCAGCAGTGAAGCAGGGACCCAAGAGACCCAGTACTTC. Complete variable domain (other parts from reference TRBV25-1 and TRBJ2-5): EADIYQTPRYLVIGTGKKITLECSQTMGHDKMYWYQQDPGMELHLIHYSYGVNSTEKGDLSSESTVSRIRTEHFPLTLESARPSHTSQYLCASSEAGTQETQYFGPGTRLLVL.

The V call is TRBV6-1, the J call TRBJ2-7; weak D call: TRBD1 (6 bases). The CDR3 is 15 amino acids. The ends were cut back, 5 bases at V and 4 bases at J, with 18 bases in the middle. Germline CDR1 and CDR2: MNHNS and SASEGT. CDR3 residues: CASSRSSTGKYEQYF. The CDR3 bases are TGTGCCAGCAGTCGGAGTAGTACAGGGAAATACGAGCAGTACTTC.

The sample holds many counts of this clonotype. The rearrangement joins TRBV20-1 to TRBJ2-7, with unresolved D. The CDR3 spans 13 residues. The V and J ends lost 3 bases and 4 bases respectively, with 13 bases between them. CDR1 and CDR2 from the germline V gene are DFQATT and SNEGSKA (reference sequence). This CDR3 is CSASFRAAYEQYF. CDR3 nucleotides: TGCAGTGCTAGTTTCCGGGCCGCGTACGAGCAGTACTTC.

This clonotype showed up many times. V usage is TRBV12-3 or TRBV12-4 and J usage is TRBJ1-6, with D hard to call. The CDR3 contains 15 residues. V gave up 3 bases and J gave up 0 bases, with 6 bases separating them. CDR3 sequence (DNA): TGTGCCAGCAGTTTTGGAATCTCCTATAATTCACCCCTCCACTTT. This sequence encodes CASSFGISYNSPLHF.

This chain connects TRBV5-1 to TRBJ2-7, with D hard to call. This CDR3 comprises 11 residues. Trimming took off 0 bases at V and 8 bases at J, with 6 bases between the two ends. Per germline, CDR1 SGHRS and CDR2 YFSETQ. CDR3 sequence: CASSLEGKQYF. The CDR3 region has the DNA TGCGCCAGCAGCTTGGAAGGCAAGCAGTACTTC.

This clonotype was recorded only once. This chain joins TRBV10-3 and TRBJ1-2; possibly TRBD1 for D (5 bases). V lost 6 bases and J 1 base, leaving 12 bases between the germline ends. Germline V lookup: CDR1 ENHRY, CDR2 SYGVKD. The CDR3 consists of 14 residues. In DNA form, the CDR3 reads TGTGCCATCAGCCGAGCGGGGGTTAACTATGGCTACACCTTC. This gives the protein CAISRAGVNYGYTF.

The chain recombines TRBV3-1 with TRBJ1-2, with 8 nucleotides matching TRBD1. V trimming: 0 bases; J trimming: 7 bases; junction bases outside the gene matches: 4. The CDR3 covers 14 residues. Germline V gene data show CDR1 as LGHDT and CDR2 as YNNKEL (reference sequence). In DNA form, the CDR3 reads TGTGCCAGCAGCCAAGACGGACAGGGTGGTGGCTACACCTTC. As protein: CASSQDGQGGGYTF.

This clonotype was recorded many times. This sequence joins TRBV2 and TRBJ2-7; 7 nucleotides line up with TRBD2. The CDR3 length is 13 residues. V lost 8 bases and J lost 3; bases outside the gene matches: 7. CDR1 and CDR2 from the germline V gene are SNHLY and FYNNEI. CDR3 DNA sequence: TGTGCCAGCTGGACTAGTGAGTACTACGAGCAGTACTTC. Amino acids: CASWTSEYYEQYF.

This sequence joins TRBV4-3 and TRBJ1-5; the match to TRBD1 covers 7 bases. Germline values: CDR1 LGHNA, CDR2 YSLEER. The CDR3 has 15 residues. The V segment lost 4 bases and the J segment 5 bases; nucleotides outside the gene matches: 8. The CDR3 coding sequence is TGCGCCAGCAGCCTCAATAGGGGGCGCGATCAGCCCCAGCATTTT. Protein product: CASSLNRGRDQPQHF.

J is TRBJ2-7 and V is TRBV29-1; perhaps TRBD1 as D (6 bases). The CDR3 is made up of 14 amino acids. V shed 8 bases and J shed 3 bases, with 20 bases lying between them. The germline V gene encodes CDR1 SQVTM and CDR2 ANQGSEA. The CDR3 nucleotides read TGCAGCACCAACCGGGACACCGGAATCTACGAGCAGTACTTC. This sequence encodes CSTNRDTGIYEQYF.

The V call is TRBV10-3, the J call TRBJ1-6; D is uncertain. The CDR3 covers 13 residues. Germline V gives CDR1 ENHRY, CDR2 SYGVKD. V was pared by 10 bases and J by 13 bases, with 20 bases between. This CDR3 is CASRQRGLFPLHF. The CDR3 nucleotides read TGTGCCAGCCGCCAGCGCGGACTATTTCCCCTCCACTTT.

There are many counts of this clonotype. This chain uses TRBV2 with TRBJ1-6; a weak D match, TRBD1 (5 bases). The CDR3 loop spans 14 amino acids. V was cut by 4 bases and J by 10 bases, with 14 bases left in between. Germline V CDR1 and CDR2: SNHLY, FYNNEI. CDR3 region: CASSGGRDRSPLHF. The CDR3 region has the DNA TGTGCCAGCAGTGGCGGCAGGGATCGGTCACCCCTCCACTTT. Complete variable domain (other parts from reference TRBV2 and TRBJ1-6): EPEVTQTPSHQVTQMGQEVILRCVPISNHLYFYWYRQILGQKVEFLVSFYNNEISEKSEIFDDQFSVERPDGSNFTLKIRSTKLEDSAMYFCASSGGRDRSPLHFGNGTRLTVT.